A single sample gave rise to the 15 T cell receptor beta chains below, sequenced in a study of Graves' ophthalmopathy and Graves' hyperthyroidism. RNA transcripts were the source from which TCR beta CDR3 regions were amplified. The authors performed first-round RT-PCR with HTBI primers and then a second-round multiplex PCR. TCRdb reanalysed the multiplex PCR reads using MiXCR and keeps one entry per CDR3 protein. The sample contains about 400,000 distinct CDR3 sequences, about 16% of which appear only once. Sequencing was carried out using peripheral blood. These receptors were taken from a woman between 18 and 29 years old with Graves' ophthalmopathy.

This clonotype was seen many times. The J gene is TRBJ2-7, the V gene TRBV7-6, with D uncertain. Trimming left V 2 bases short and J 1 base short, with 6 bases between. Germline loops: CDR1 SGHVS, CDR2 FNYEAQ. This CDR3 contains 13 residues. The CDR3 DNA reads as TGTGCCAGCAGCTTATTGACTTCCTACGAGCAGTACTTC. Protein sequence: CASSLLTSYEQYF.

Ten or more counts support this clonotype. A read error may explain this, as a much larger clone is one base away. CDR3 sequence: CASSPTGAFSYEQYF. In DNA, the CDR3 is TGTGCCAGCAGTCCTACAGGGGCCTTCTCCTACGAGCAGTACTTC. The chain links TRBV7-9 to TRBJ2-7; 7 bases align to TRBD1. The CDR3 is 15 amino acids. V gave up 6 bases and J gave up 0 bases; unmatched junction bases: 8. Germline CDR1 is SEHNR and CDR2 is FQNEAQ (reference sequence).

This clonotype was seen ten or more times. The chain employs TRBV7-2 and TRBJ2-2; no clear D gene. The V and J ends lost 5 bases and 4 bases respectively, with 14 bases between them. CDR1 and CDR2 from the germline V gene are SGHTA and FQGNSA. The CDR3 sequence is 15 residues long. The CDR3 DNA reads as TGTGCCAGCAGCCCCAAGTGGCGTCCCACCGGGGAGCTGTTTTTT. This encodes CASSPKWRPTGELFF.

The CDR3 bases are TGTGCCAGCAGGGACAGTAGGGAAACGACCCAGTACTTC. Its protein product is CASRDSRETTQYF. The J gene is TRBJ2-5, the V gene TRBV6-1, with D possibly being TRBD1 (6 bases). Germline CDR1 and CDR2: MNHNS and SASEGT. Trimming removed 6 bases from V and 7 bases from J, with 15 bases in between. The CDR3 contains 13 residues.

This clonotype was seen many times. The V gene is TRBV15, the J gene TRBJ2-7; D gene uncertain. CDR1 and CDR2 (germline): LNHNV, YYDKDF (reference sequence). The CDR3 has 13 residues. The V and J ends lost 4 bases and 7 bases respectively, with 14 bases between them. The CDR3 sequence is CATSMGNEVEQYF. The CDR3 nucleotides read TGTGCCACCAGCATGGGCAACGAAGTGGAGCAGTACTTC.

In this sample, this clonotype turned up many times. The chain carries TRBV30 and TRBJ1-1, with TRBD1 as a possible D gene (6 bases). Germline V gene data show CDR1 as GTSNPN and CDR2 as SVGIG (reference sequence). The CDR3 spans 15 residues. V dropped 4 bases and J dropped 6 bases, with 21 bases sitting between them. The CDR3, as DNA: TGTGCCTGGAATCAACAGGGACGACTTTTGGCTGAAGCTTTCTTT. The encoded protein is CAWNQQGRLLAEAFF.

This clonotype was observed many times. J is TRBJ1-2 and V is TRBV6-5, with D perhaps TRBD1 (6 bases). Germline CDR1 is MNHEY and CDR2 is SVGAGI. Trimming shortened V by 1 base and J by 7 bases, and 16 bases separated the two germline ends. The CDR3 has 15 residues. CDR3 sequence: CASSYYQTGSSGYTF. The CDR3 DNA reads as TGTGCCAGCAGTTACTACCAGACAGGTTCTTCTGGCTACACCTTC.

This clonotype was seen many times. The V and J genes are TRBV2 and TRBJ2-5, with D maybe TRBD1 (6 bases). The CDR3 totals 13 residues. Trimming removed 3 bases from V and 5 bases from J, with 10 bases in between. Germline CDR1 and CDR2: SNHLY and FYNNEI. CDR3 nucleotide sequence: TGTGCCAGCAGTGAGTCAGGGGCTGAGACCCAGTACTTC. Protein product: CASSESGAETQYF.

This clonotype occurred many times. V is TRBV2 and J is TRBJ1-5; a weak D match, TRBD1 (5 bases). The germline gives CDR1 SNHLY, CDR2 FYNNEI. The CDR3 sequence is 15 residues long. Between the trimmed V and J ends, which lost 5 bases and 3 bases, there was a span of 14 bases. In nucleotides, the CDR3 is TGTGCCAGCAGTCCTCCCGGGACTACCAATCAGCCCCAGCATTTT. It encodes CASSPPGTTNQPQHF.

This clonotype has a count of ten or more. The rearrangement uses TRBV28 and TRBJ2-7, with 9 bases aligning to TRBD1. The germline CDR1 and CDR2 sequences are MDHEN and SYDVKM. This CDR3 is 14 amino acids long. The V and J ends lost 7 bases and 3 bases, in that order; junction bases with no gene match: 7. CDR3 residues: CASTAGTGRYEQYF. Here the CDR3 DNA reads TGTGCCAGCACCGCCGGGACAGGGCGCTACGAGCAGTACTTC.

The chain is built from TRBV7-2 and TRBJ2-5; 8 bases match TRBD2. Germline lookup yields CDR1 SGHTA and CDR2 FQGNSA. CDR3 length: 15 amino acids. After removal of 4 bases from V and 2 bases from J, the junction contained 6 bases not matched to a gene. CDR3 sequence reads: CASSSGGQTQETQYF. The CDR3 DNA follows: TGTGCCAGCAGCTCGGGAGGGCAGACTCAAGAGACCCAGTACTTC.

This clonotype was detected many times. The J gene is TRBJ1-2, the V gene TRBV27; 10 bases agree with TRBD1. CDR1 is MNHEY, CDR2 SMNVEV, per germline (reference sequence). There are 13 residues in the CDR3. Trimming cost V 9 bases and J 7 bases; bases outside gene matches: 8. The CDR3, as DNA: TGTGCCAGTTCGACAGGGGGCCAGAGTGGCTACACCTTC. It specifies CASSTGGQSGYTF.

The sample holds many counts of this clonotype. Germline and junction disagree at one end, which may indicate a read error. The CDR3 DNA sequence: TGTGCCAGCAGGTTAACCGGGACATTGAACACTGAAGCTTTCTTT. Residues: CASRLTGTLNTEAFF. The chain recombines TRBV7-3 with TRBJ1-1; TRBD1 might be the D (6 bases). Germline V gives CDR1 SGHTA, CDR2 FQGTGA. The CDR3 has 15 residues.

The table lists this clonotype with many counts. A junction boundary mismatches the germline segment, possibly from a read error. The chain employs TRBV4-3 and TRBJ2-7, with D unclear. CDR3 length equals 12 residues. Per germline, CDR1 LGHNA and CDR2 YSLEER. This chain's CDR3 is CASSRRFPWKNF. The CDR3 coding sequence is TGCGCCAGCAGCCGCAGGTTCCCATGGAAGAACTTC.

V is TRBV6-5 and J is TRBJ1-1; D may be TRBD1 (6 bases). This CDR3 has 17 amino acids. With 0 bases removed from V and 3 bases from J, the gap between germline ends came to 17 bases. The germline V gene encodes CDR1 MNHEY and CDR2 SVGAGI. The CDR3 is CASSYSIVGDTYTEAFF. Here the CDR3 DNA reads TGTGCCAGCAGTTACTCGATAGTTGGGGACACCTACACTGAAGCTTTCTTT.